The subject of this entry is one T cell receptor (beta chain). The antigen is undetermined. This sample stems from a study of blood T cells in healthy people across ages. A J-beta primer mix and a sample-barcoded 5' primer were used in a second PCR of roughly 7 to 12 cycles. Using its own MiXCR run on the 5' RACE reads, TCRdb lists one record per CDR3 protein. The data show hundreds of thousands of distinct CDR3 sequences, with more than 35% seen just once and 18% held by the top ten. Study findings and constraints: Compared with aged donors, long-lived donors showed fewer expanded clones, suggesting selection. A roughly linear age-dependent decrease characterized TCR beta diversity per million T cells.

V lost 7 bases, J lost 6 bases, and 21 bases lay in between. Germline CDR1 is WSHSY and CDR2 is SAAADI. The CDR3 extends over 15 amino acids. The sequence came from a man older than 75 in good health. The source material was blood. The chain recombines TRBV10-2 with TRBJ1-2; unclear D gene. The CDR3, as DNA: TGCGCCAGCACCGTTGGACGGACGTCCCGGGATGGCTACACCTTC. Translating it yields CASTVGRTSRDGYTF.